The rows below give T cell receptor beta chains drawn from one sample of a study of vaccination and CD4 T cells after COVID-19. TCRdb reanalysed the PCR reads using MiXCR and keeps one entry per CDR3 protein. The sample lists approximately 23,000 distinct CDR3 sequences; 40% to 55% were seen once. The antigens for these receptors are not known. The specimen was CD4+ T cells from blood, cultured in vitro, collected before SARS-CoV-2 vaccination. All receptors derive from a human donor who received a COVID-19 vaccine. Each CDR3 is given with its conserved first and last residue. Each record gives: V gene, J gene, D gene, CDR3 protein. A D gene is named only where the DNA matches it firmly.

TRBV28	TRBJ2-4	TRBD1	CASSLSGTGEENIQYF
TRBV24-1	TRBJ1-4	NA	CATSGGAATNEKLFF
TRBV5-6	TRBJ1-3	NA	CASSKYRSSGNTIYF
TRBV7-7	TRBJ2-1	TRBD1	CASSSSVRQGAGDEQFF
TRBV19	TRBJ2-1	TRBD2	CASNPSGGRNEQFF
TRBV9	TRBJ1-1	NA	CASSPQIGVPYTEAFF
TRBV7-9	TRBJ2-7	TRBD2	CASSFGTSGYEQYF
TRBV18	TRBJ2-2	TRBD1	CASSRTGTDNGELFF
TRBV5-6	TRBJ1-5	NA	CASSSQGNQPQHF
TRBV19	TRBJ2-4	NA	CASSIRQGGDIQYF
TRBV25-1	TRBJ2-5	TRBD1	CASSVAGGRQETQYF
TRBV5-1	TRBJ1-5	NA	CASGPGQLGGNQPQHF
TRBV10-3	TRBJ1-2	NA	CAISESARGGGYTF
TRBV29-1	TRBJ1-2	NA	CSVEAGTGNNYGYTF
TRBV7-2	TRBJ1-2	NA	CASSLVGFGYGYTF
TRBV5-1	TRBJ1-1	TRBD1	CASSLRQGSMNTEAFF
TRBV9	TRBJ1-2	NA	CASSSTGGGYTF
TRBV11-3	TRBJ1-1	TRBD1	CASSHARTGGVEAFF
TRBV7-3	TRBJ1-1	NA	CASSLTWTAEAFF
TRBV20-1	TRBJ2-5	NA	CSASLLEETQYF
TRBV19	TRBJ1-5	NA	CASTRAGGNQPQHF
TRBV27	TRBJ1-5	TRBD1	CASSLRAGGDVNQPQHF
TRBV7-6	TRBJ2-1	TRBD2	CASSLLAGGLDEQFF
TRBV10-3	TRBJ1-1	NA	CAIQPGTATSEAFF
TRBV6-1	TRBJ2-2	NA	CASNYGTSSTGELFF
TRBV6-1	TRBJ1-1	TRBD1	CASSIAGGEAFF
TRBV12-5	TRBJ2-5	NA	CASGLVGGDQYF
TRBV30	TRBJ1-1	NA	CAWSVDSRLFF
TRBV9	TRBJ2-3	TRBD2	CASSKRTSSDTQYF
TRBV27	TRBJ2-7	NA	CASSLSGFPYEQYF
TRBV30	TRBJ2-2	NA	CAWSNLGLGPGELFF
TRBV12-3/TRBV12-4	TRBJ1-2	NA	CASSLVSAYGYTF
TRBV12-3/TRBV12-4	TRBJ1-4	TRBD1	CASSLRQGNEKLFF
TRBV6-1	TRBJ1-5	NA	CASSPAFGESGQPQHF
TRBV7-9	TRBJ2-7	TRBD1	CASSSGDRGEQYF
TRBV2	TRBJ2-5	NA	CASTGTPVRQETQYF
TRBV6-2/TRBV6-3	TRBJ2-7	NA	CASSTEVWDSYEQYF
TRBV9	TRBJ2-7	TRBD1	CASSTGTGGSYEQYF
TRBV21-1	TRBJ1-2	NA	CASSTDGEGLSPKRCYTF
TRBV6-2/TRBV6-3	TRBJ1-1	NA	CASSYVGRVEAFF
TRBV7-2	TRBJ1-3	NA	CASSSPTVSGNTIYF
TRBV7-2	TRBJ2-5	TRBD2	CASSIRTSGFPETQYF
TRBV29-1	TRBJ1-2	NA	CSVAGTYGYTF